Following are 6 T cell receptor beta chains from one sample sequenced in a study of breast tumors, draining lymph nodes, adjacent tissues. The lymph nodes were axillary draining lymph nodes from breast cancer patients. One entry per CDR3 protein, called by TCRdb with MiXCR from the multiplex PCR reads. The sample contains about 200,000 distinct CDR3 sequences, roughly 29% of which appear only once. Sequenced sample: axillary lymph node tissue. The receptors originated from a female donor with breast cancer. Some clones in this sample may be carry-over from other donors' samples.

The rearrangement links TRBV19 to TRBJ1-1; 9 bases align to TRBD1. Germline V CDR1 and CDR2: LNHDA, SQIVND (reference sequence). This CDR3 is 15 amino acids long. Germline trimming cut 9 bases from V and 2 bases from J; bases unmatched to any gene: 10. The CDR3 nucleotides read TGTGCCAGCCCGATTTCGGGACAGGGTAACACTGAAGCTTTCTTT. It encodes CASPISGQGNTEAFF.

A remark on this clonotype: The germline gene is not matched at one end of the junction; a read error may be the cause. The chain couples TRBV3-1 to TRBJ2-2, with TRBD2 identical over 11 bases. Looked up from germline, CDR1 is LGHDT and CDR2 is YNNKEL (reference sequence). The CDR3 runs to 16 residues. The CDR3 sequence: CASGQVSSGRTGELFF. The CDR3 nucleotides are TGTGCCAGCGGCCAAGTCTCTAGCGGGAGGACCGGGGAGCTGTTTTTT.

This clonotype was seen repeatedly, ten times or more. This chain joins TRBV7-9 and TRBJ1-4, with D unresolved. Trimming pared 3 bases from V and 2 bases from J, leaving 7 bases between. CDR1 SEHNR and CDR2 FQNEAQ come from the germline V gene (reference sequence). The CDR3 consists of 14 residues. The chain's CDR3 is CASSLGVTNEKLFF. The CDR3 DNA reads as TGTGCCAGCAGCTTGGGCGTTACTAATGAAAAACTGTTTTTT.

The CDR3 reads CASSPSGHFNSPLHF. DNA of the CDR3: TGTGCCAGCAGTCCCTCGGGCCACTTTAATTCACCCCTCCACTTT. The chain uses TRBV6-6 and TRBJ1-6; D unclear. Deletions cut 5 bases from V and 6 bases from J, with 14 bases between. This CDR3 is built from 15 residues. Germline lookup yields CDR1 MNHNY and CDR2 SVGAGI (reference sequence).

The sample holds many counts of this clonotype. A much larger clone sits a single nucleotide away, making a read error possible. The rearrangement joins TRBV6-2 or TRBV6-3 to TRBJ2-7, with D maybe TRBD1 (6 bases). The CDR3 is made up of 15 amino acids. Trimming took off 5 bases at V and 0 bases at J, with 14 bases between the two ends. Per the germline V gene, CDR1 is MNHEY and CDR2 is SVGEGT. The CDR3 loop reads CASSPYRAGSYEQYF. CDR3 bases: TGTGCCAGCAGTCCATACAGGGCCGGCTCCTACGAGCAGTACTTC.

There are many counts of this clonotype. The chain joins TRBV3-1 to TRBJ1-2, with 7 bases that match TRBD1. The trim removed 4 bases at V and 8 bases at J, leaving 7 bases unmatched. There are 13 residues in the CDR3. Germline V gene data show CDR1 as LGHDT and CDR2 as YNNKEL (reference sequence). CDR3 sequence: CASSREGAKGYTF. The CDR3 DNA sequence: TGTGCCAGCAGCCGGGAGGGGGCGAAAGGCTACACCTTC. Supplemented by reference TRBV3-1 and TRBJ1-2, the full variable domain reads DTAVSQTPKYLVTQMGNDKSIKCEQNLGHDTMYWYKQDSKKFLKIMFSYNNKELIINETVPNRFSPKSPDKAHLNLHINSLELGDSAVYFCASSREGAKGYTFGSGTRLTVV.